This TCR beta chain is from a study of cytomegalovirus exposure and HLA in healthy donors. About this clone itself: The antigen is undetermined.

The study, taken as a whole, reports: A later look showed TCR association rates differing by HLA locus, highest for DRB1 and lowest for HLA-C. It has been reported that TCR beta sequences accurately predicted the HLA-A and HLA-B alleles of most subjects.

60 Vbeta and 13 Jbeta primers were used in PCR. TCRdb's copy holds only in-frame clones and misses some; the assay was immunoSEQ multiplex PCR. The listing records about 140,000 clones. The germline V gene has CDR1 SQVTM and CDR2 ANQGSEA. Trimming cost V 0 bases and J 7 bases; bases outside gene matches: 12. This CDR3 is built from 16 residues. The chain employs TRBV29-1 and TRBJ2-1; 7 bases match TRBD1. Sequencing used PBMCs. This TCR came from a woman under 30 in good health and CMV-seronegative. This CDR3 reads CSVEDQETGRWNEQFF. CDR3 nucleotides: TGCAGCGTTGAAGATCAAGAGACAGGGAGATGGAATGAGCAGTTCTTC.